This T cell receptor (beta chain) stems from a study of cytomegalovirus exposure and HLA in healthy donors. Researchers ran the PCR with 60 Vbeta and 13 Jbeta primers. Assay used: immunoSEQ multiplex PCR; TCRdb lists only in-frame clones, some missing. Here the sample spans 170,000 or so clones, 75% to 85% being singletons. From germline, CDR1 is MNHEY and CDR2 SMNVEV (reference sequence). V was clipped by 5 bases and J by 4 bases; unmatched bases: 7. This CDR3 spans 14 amino acids. This TCR was recovered from a boy between 5 and 17 years old in good health and CMV-seronegative. This chain uses TRBV27 with TRBJ1-2; 7 bases agree with TRBD1. Sequences were obtained from PBMCs. CDR3 loop: CASSVGQVGYGYTF. Written as DNA, the CDR3 is TGTGCCAGCAGTGTAGGACAGGTGGGCTATGGCTACACCTTC.